This record concerns one T cell receptor (beta chain) sequence. The data stem from a study of shared clonotypes between healthy human individuals. The V segment lost 3 bases and the J segment 7 bases; nucleotides outside the gene matches: 9. CDR1 and CDR2 from the germline V gene are MDHEN and SYDVKM. CDR3 length: 18 residues. The donors were all Caucasian adults (living in Nashville, Tennessee). Clones were sequenced by immunoSEQ multiplex PCR, and TCRdb holds only the in-frame ones, with some missing. Here the sample spans 550,000 to 600,000 clones, around three quarters being singletons. The source material was PBMCs. This chain links TRBV28 with TRBJ2-2, with 15 bases lining up with TRBD2. The receptor comes from a woman aged 40 to 49 in good health. Some clones in this sample may be carry-over from other donors' samples. In DNA form, the CDR3 reads TGTGCCAGCAGTTTCCCGCCGGGACTAGCGGGAGGTAGCGGGGAGCTGTTTTTT. Translating it yields CASSFPPGLAGGSGELFF.